The 18 T cell receptor beta chains listed next were all sequenced from one sample in a study of blood T cell repertoires in COVID-19. Libraries were prepared by immunoSEQ multiplex PCR; TCRdb keeps only in-frame clonotypes and omits some of them. Counted here are approximately 170,000 clones, 81% occurring once; the ten biggest clones make up 8% to 13%. Specimen: peripheral blood. The receptors come from a man between 60 and 75 years old with active or convalescent COVID-19.

The chain uses TRBV5-6 and TRBJ2-1; 9 bases fit TRBD2. With V trimmed by 2 bases and J by 0 bases, 9 bases remained unmatched. The CDR3 consists of 18 residues. Looked up from germline, CDR1 is SGHDT and CDR2 is YYEEEE. CDR3 residues: CASSFYLAGLISYNEQFF. The DNA of the CDR3 is TGTGCCAGCAGCTTTTATCTAGCGGGACTTATCTCCTACAATGAGCAGTTCTTC. Looking up the rest from reference TRBV5-6 and TRBJ2-1 gives the full variable domain: DAGVTQSPTHLIKTRGQQVTLRCSPKSGHDTVSWYQQALGQGPQFIFQYYEEEERQRGNFPDRFSGHQFPNYSSELNVNALLLGDSALYLCASSFYLAGLISYNEQFFGPGTRLTVL.

The chain employs TRBV12-3 or TRBV12-4 and TRBJ1-3; no firm D call. The V end was cut by 3 bases, the J end by 4 bases, with 4 bases between. The CDR3 extends over 12 amino acids. CDR3 loop: CASSFGGNTIYF. For the CDR3, the DNA is TGTGCCAGCAGTTTTGGCGGAAACACCATATATTTT.

The gene calls are TRBV4-2 and TRBJ1-2; TRBD1 might be the D (6 bases). The germline V gene encodes CDR1 LGHNA and CDR2 YNFKEQ. The CDR3 has 16 residues. V lost 0 bases to trimming and J lost 7 bases, with 18 bases between them. As DNA, the CDR3 is TGTGCCAGCAGCCAAGATAGTACAGGGCAGGCGGGTGGCTACACCTTC. Translation: CASSQDSTGQAGGYTF.

The rearrangement uses TRBV5-5 and TRBJ2-7; 9 nucleotides match TRBD1. Trimming removed 4 bases from V and 4 bases from J; junction bases left unmatched: 6. The CDR3 runs 14 residues. Germline V gene sequence: CDR1 SGHKS, CDR2 YYEKEE (reference sequence). CDR3 loop: CASSPGQGWYEQYF. The CDR3, as DNA: TGTGCCAGCAGCCCAGGACAGGGGTGGTACGAGCAGTACTTC.

The V call is TRBV12-3 or TRBV12-4, the J call TRBJ1-2; the D is unclear. CDR3 length: 13 amino acids. V was clipped by 5 bases and J by 8 bases, with 15 bases between them. The CDR3 protein is CASSVLEGYGYTF. Written as DNA, the CDR3 is TGTGCCAGCAGTGTACTCGAGGGATACGGCTACACCTTC.

The chain links TRBV5-1 to TRBJ2-7, with 8 bases that match TRBD2. Germline CDR1 SGHRS, CDR2 YFSETQ. The CDR3 has 17 amino acids. V dropped 4 bases and J dropped 0; count of bases not matched to a gene: 12. CDR3 nucleotides: TGCGCCAGCAGCCCGGGCCGGGGGGGAGGTGCCTCCTACGAGCAGTACTTC. This translates into CASSPGRGGGASYEQYF.

This chain links TRBV4-1 with TRBJ2-7; D is undetermined. Trimming took 0 bases from V and 0 from J, leaving 3 bases between them. The CDR3 sequence is 13 residues long. Germline assignment: CDR1 MGHRA and CDR2 YSYEKL. Here the CDR3 DNA reads TGCGCCAGCAGCCAAGACAGCTCCTACGAGCAGTACTTC. The encoded protein is CASSQDSSYEQYF.

The V and J genes are TRBV3-1 (or the pseudogene TRBV3-2) and TRBJ2-1; 7 positions match TRBD2. Trimming removed 3 bases from V and 3 bases from J; junction bases left unmatched: 5. Germline assignment: CDR1 LGHDT and CDR2 YNNKEL (reference sequence). The CDR3 length is 15 residues. The CDR3 loop reads CASSQRLADYNEQFF. CDR3 in DNA: TGTGCCAGCAGCCAGAGGCTAGCGGACTACAATGAGCAGTTCTTC.

This clone came up once. V usage is TRBV18 and J usage is TRBJ2-3; 8 bases agree with TRBD1. This CDR3 region has 15 residues. Trimming cost V 6 bases and J 3 bases; bases outside gene matches: 8. CDR1 KGHSH and CDR2 LQKENI come from the germline V gene. The CDR3 nucleotides read TGTGCCAGCTCCTTCAGGGGGCTTGGAACAGATACGCAGTATTTT. This gives the protein CASSFRGLGTDTQYF.

V gene TRBV6-2 or TRBV6-3 combines with J gene TRBJ2-5; 14 positions agree with TRBD2. Trimming removed 2 bases from V and 3 bases from J; junction bases left unmatched: 5. Germline CDR1 is MNHEY and CDR2 is SVGEGT. This CDR3 region has 17 residues. The CDR3 DNA reads as TGTGCCAGCAGTTACCGACTAGCGGGGGGGATTGAAGAGACCCAGTACTTC. Its translation is CASSYRLAGGIEETQYF.

The V and J genes are TRBV7-2 and TRBJ1-2, with TRBD1 matching 10 bases. Trimming removed 5 bases from V and 4 bases from J; junction bases left unmatched: 7. The CDR3 sequence is 15 residues long. Germline V gene data show CDR1 as SGHTA and CDR2 as FQGNSA. The CDR3 nucleotides read TGTGCCAGCAGCCAAGGACAGGGGGAAGTCTATGGCTACACCTTC. Translating gives CASSQGQGEVYGYTF.

This clone was seen a handful of times. This sequence joins TRBV5-4 and TRBJ2-7, with 11 bases identical to TRBD1. CDR1 and CDR2 from the germline V gene are SGHNT and YYREEE (reference sequence). This CDR3 comprises 15 residues. The junction had 7 bases not matched to a gene; V was cut back by 4 bases and J by 4 bases. Here the CDR3 DNA reads TGTGCCAGCAGCCGAGATGGACAGGGGGCATACGAGCAGTACTTC. Its translation: CASSRDGQGAYEQYF.

This chain links TRBV11-1 with TRBJ2-7; a possible D gene is TRBD2 (5 bases). Trimming cost V 3 bases and J 3 bases, with 9 bases left between them. The CDR3 runs to 13 residues. CDR1 is SGHAT and CDR2 is FQDESV in the germline V gene (reference sequence). Here the CDR3 DNA reads TGTGCCAGCAGCTTCGGGATGGACTACGAGCAGTACTTC. This sequence encodes CASSFGMDYEQYF.

The genes are TRBV19 and TRBJ2-1; TRBD2 is a possible D gene (7 bases). The CDR3 is made up of 14 amino acids. V lost 7 bases and J lost 4, with 14 bases in between. Looked up from germline, CDR1 is LNHDA and CDR2 is SQIVND (reference sequence). The CDR3 loop reads CASTRGDKYNEQFF. The DNA for the CDR3 is TGTGCCAGTACCCGGGGGGACAAATACAATGAGCAGTTCTTC.

CDR3 protein: CASTRGFGPYEQYF. In DNA form, the CDR3 reads TGTGCCAGCACCCGGGGTTTTGGGCCCTACGAGCAGTACTTC. V and J are TRBV5-5 and TRBJ2-7, with D tentatively TRBD2 (5 bases). Trimming pared 6 bases from V and 2 bases from J, leaving 15 bases between. CDR1 is SGHKS, CDR2 YYEKEE, per germline (reference sequence). This CDR3 has 14 residues.

This clone was seen more than once but under ten times. The chain recombines TRBV19 with TRBJ2-3, with 14 bases aligning to TRBD2. This CDR3 spans 16 amino acids. Germline V gene sequence: CDR1 LNHDA, CDR2 SQIVND (reference sequence). The J segment lost 6 bases and the V segment lost 5 bases, leaving 7 bases of the junction unmatched. CDR3 protein: CASSVTSGGAWDTQYF. CDR3 in DNA: TGTGCCAGTAGTGTGACTAGCGGGGGGGCTTGGGATACGCAGTATTTT. Filled out from reference TRBV19 and TRBJ2-3, the complete variable domain reads DGGITQSPKYLFRKEGQNVTLSCEQNLNHDAMYWYRQDPGQGLRLIYYSQIVNDFQKGDIAEGYSVSREKKESFPLTVTSAQKNPTAFYLCASSVTSGGAWDTQYFGPGTRLTVL.

The J gene is TRBJ2-3, the V gene TRBV24-1, with D perhaps matching TRBD1 (5 bases). The CDR3 runs to 16 residues. Germline V gene sequence: CDR1 KGHDR, CDR2 SFDVKD. V was pared by 4 bases and J by 0 bases, with 13 bases between. The chain's CDR3 is CATSDPKGSSTDTQYF. CDR3 coding DNA: TGTGCCACCAGTGACCCCAAGGGGTCTAGCACAGATACGCAGTATTTT.

J is TRBJ2-5 and V is TRBV5-4, with TRBD2 matching over 11 bases. The CDR3 loop spans 16 amino acids. J gave up 5 bases and V 2 bases, and 8 bases lay outside the gene matches. Germline V gene sequence: CDR1 SGHNT, CDR2 YYREEE (reference sequence). The CDR3 sequence is CASSFPTSGGGETQYF. The CDR3, as DNA: TGTGCCAGCAGCTTTCCAACTAGCGGGGGCGGGGAGACCCAGTACTTC. Complete variable domain (other parts from reference TRBV5-4 and TRBJ2-5): ETGVTQSPTHLIKTRGQQVTLRCSSQSGHNTVSWYQQALGQGPQFIFQYYREEENGRGNFPPRFSGLQFPNYSSELNVNALELDDSALYLCASSFPTSGGGETQYFGPGTRLLVL.